This T cell receptor (beta chain) derives from a study of T-cell reconstitution after alpha-beta-depleted transplantation in children. Unique molecular identifiers tagged the TCRbeta library. TCRdb passed the PCR reads through MiXCR, listing each CDR3 protein once. The sample yields roughly 89,000 distinct CDR3 sequences, 12% seen once. A word on this clonotype: At one of its ends the junction is not consistent with the germline gene, which may arise from a read error.

This CDR3 has 14 amino acids. Germline CDR1 SQVTM, CDR2 ANQGSEA. Sample: PBMCs from the stem cell graft donor, taken from the stem cell graft. The V and J genes are TRBV29-1 and TRBJ2-5; 9 nucleotides match TRBD2. The sequence came from a human donor who donated a stem cell graft to a child with inherited bone marrow failure. CDR3 sequence reads: CIVSGLAHGETQYF. CDR3 nucleotides: TGCATCGTTTCCGGACTAGCGCACGGGGAGACCCAGTACTTC.